This TCR beta chain was found in a study of molecular identifiers for immune sequencing clone quantification. MiXCR, run by TCRdb on the PCR reads, gives a single entry per CDR3 protein. The data contain hundreds of thousands of distinct CDR3 sequences, 24% of them seen just once; the ten biggest clones take up 0.74%. This clonotype was recorded many times. This TCR was sampled from a human donor in good health. Some libraries in this study had Jurkat cell RNA spiked in. Source material: naive CD8+ T cells from blood, with Jurkat cell RNA spiked in. The sample's subset: FACS-sorted CD8+CD4-CCR7+CD45RA+ naive T cells.

The CDR3 loop is CASSLTGGTDTQYF. The DNA for the CDR3 is TGTGCCAGCAGCTTGACAGGGGGTACAGATACGCAGTATTTT. The chain couples TRBV7-2 to TRBJ2-3, with TRBD1 matching 9 bases. Unmatched junction bases numbered 1, after V lost 3 bases and J lost 3 bases. Germline V gene lookup returns CDR1 SGHTA and CDR2 FQGNSA. There are 14 residues in the CDR3.